This TCR beta chain is from a study of cytomegalovirus exposure and HLA in healthy donors. Study results and caveats: Accounts indicate the classifier identified cytomegalovirus status with strong specificity and sensitivity.

PCR was performed using 60 Vbeta and 13 Jbeta primers. Some clones are missing from TCRdb's copy, which holds only in-frame ones; the method was immunoSEQ multiplex PCR. This table holds approximately 110,000 clones, around 80% found once. The CDR3 consists of 15 residues. Between the trimmed V and J ends, which lost 3 bases and 3 bases, there was a span of 14 bases. Per the germline V gene, CDR1 is SGHVS and CDR2 is FQNEAQ. This clone was seen just once. Its antigen is undetermined. The sequence was obtained from a woman younger than 45 in good health and CMV-seronegative. V usage is TRBV7-8 and J usage is TRBJ1-2, with a tentative D call TRBD1 (5 bases). Sequenced input: PBMCs. CDR3 amino acids: CASSLGPGGDYGYTF. The CDR3, as DNA: TGTGCCAGCAGCTTGGGGCCCGGGGGAGACTATGGCTACACCTTC.